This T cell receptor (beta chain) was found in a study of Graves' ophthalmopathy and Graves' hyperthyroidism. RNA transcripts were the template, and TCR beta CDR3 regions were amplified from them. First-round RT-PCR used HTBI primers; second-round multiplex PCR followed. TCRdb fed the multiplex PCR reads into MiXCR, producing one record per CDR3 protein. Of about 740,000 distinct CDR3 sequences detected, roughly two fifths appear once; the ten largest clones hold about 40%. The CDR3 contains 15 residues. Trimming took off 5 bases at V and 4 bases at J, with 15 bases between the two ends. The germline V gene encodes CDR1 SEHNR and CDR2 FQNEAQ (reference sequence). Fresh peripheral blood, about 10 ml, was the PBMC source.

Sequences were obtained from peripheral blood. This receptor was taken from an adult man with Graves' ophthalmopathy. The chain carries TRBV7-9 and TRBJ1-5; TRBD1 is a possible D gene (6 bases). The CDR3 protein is CASSRAGEYNQPQHF. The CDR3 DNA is TGTGCCAGCAGCCGGGCAGGGGAATATAATCAGCCCCAGCATTTT.